This T cell receptor (beta chain) was found in a study of T cells in Graves' hyperthyroidism and ophthalmopathy. Study-wide results and limits: By a 13 V-J model, ophthalmopathy was set apart from stable hyperthyroidism.

Amplification of TCR beta CDR3 regions used RNA as the template. The HTBI primer set served for first-round RT-PCR of the TCR CDR3. A single record per CDR3 protein comes from TCRdb applying MiXCR to the multiplex PCR reads. The repertoire holds roughly 300,000 distinct CDR3 sequences, with about 25% as singletons. There are many counts of this clonotype. Its specificity is unknown. Patients were excluded because of uncontrolled infection, other autoimmune disease, pregnancy or lactation. The sample of blood was obtained at first hyperthyroidism diagnosis (before any ophthalmopathy symptoms). Fresh 10 ml peripheral blood yielded PBMCs. The CDR3 spans 15 residues. The V end was cut by 2 bases, the J end by 6 bases, with 17 bases between. Looked up from germline, CDR1 is MNHNS and CDR2 is SASEGT.

The rearrangement uses TRBV6-1 and TRBJ2-7; no reliable D call. The sequence derives from a man in his forties or fifties with Graves' hyperthyroidism that later progressed to Graves' ophthalmopathy. The sample was blood. CDR3 region: CASSESVSWSIEQYF. DNA of the CDR3: TGTGCCAGCAGTGAATCAGTATCTTGGAGCATCGAGCAGTACTTC.